A single sample is the source of the 26 T cell receptor beta chains below, sequenced in a study of identical twins. TCRdb re-derived calls from the 5' RACE reads in MiXCR, one entry per CDR3 protein. The sample consists of about 530,000 distinct CDR3 sequences, 13% to 15% of them appearing once. These same records also appear under a second study, on yellow fever vaccine responses in identical twins.

The material sequenced was CD4+ T cells sorted from blood. All receptors derive from a woman under 30 in good health.

This clonotype was counted ten times or more. Here the CDR3 reads CSAKMGDEQYF. CDR3 nucleotide sequence: TGCAGTGCTAAGATGGGCGACGAGCAGTACTTC. This chain links TRBV20-1 with TRBJ2-7; D unclear. V shed 4 bases and J shed 5 bases, with 9 bases lying between them. Germline V CDR1 and CDR2: DFQATT, SNEGSKA (reference sequence). The CDR3 contains 11 residues.

The chain has TRBV6-1 and TRBJ1-2; the match to TRBD1 covers 8 bases. The germline gives CDR1 MNHNS, CDR2 SASEGT. The CDR3 totals 17 residues. Trimming at V came to 7 bases and at J to 4 bases, leaving 17 bases not matched to a gene. The CDR3 is CASTISLGQGAIYGYTF. DNA of the CDR3: TGTGCCAGCACCATCAGCCTGGGGCAGGGGGCCATCTATGGCTACACCTTC.

The chain has TRBV28 and TRBJ2-3; no firm D call. Deletions cut 6 bases from V and 2 bases from J, with 12 bases between. CDR1 and CDR2 from the germline V gene are MDHEN and SYDVKM. This CDR3 contains 14 residues. In DNA, the CDR3 is TGTGCCAGCAGGGGGTTGGGCTACACAGATACGCAGTATTTT. Translating gives CASRGLGYTDTQYF.

The chain links TRBV18 to TRBJ2-1, with D tentatively TRBD2 (6 bases). This CDR3 is built from 17 residues. Between the trimmed V and J ends, which lost 1 base and 0 bases, there was a span of 13 bases. Per germline, CDR1 KGHSH and CDR2 LQKENI. CDR3 sequence (DNA): TGTGCCAGCTCACCACTGAGCGGGCTGAGCTCCTACAATGAGCAGTTCTTC. Amino acids: CASSPLSGLSSYNEQFF. Drawing the rest from reference TRBV18 and TRBJ2-1, the complete variable domain is NAGVMQNPRHLVRRRGQEARLRCSPMKGHSHVYWYRQLPEEGLKFMVYLQKENIIDESGMPKERFSAEFPKEGPSILRIQQVVRGDSAAYFCASSPLSGLSSYNEQFFGPGTRLTVL.

The chain uses TRBV28 and TRBJ2-3, with TRBD2 matching 12 bases. The length of the CDR3 is 16 residues. V gave up 1 base and J gave up 5 bases; unmatched junction bases: 4. In germline, CDR1 is MDHEN, CDR2 SYDVKM. In nucleotides, the CDR3 is TGTGCCAGCAGTTTATTCGGGACTAGCGGGTTAGATACGCAGTATTTT. Translation: CASSLFGTSGLDTQYF.

The chain is built from TRBV15 and TRBJ1-3, with unresolved D. The germline gives CDR1 LNHNV, CDR2 YYDKDF (reference sequence). The V end was cut by 1 base, the J end by 2 bases, with 15 bases between. This CDR3 has 17 residues. CDR3 loop: CATSRVSGILPGNTIYF. The CDR3 nucleotides are TGTGCCACCAGCAGAGTATCCGGGATCCTGCCTGGAAACACCATATATTTT.

The chain has TRBV5-5 and TRBJ2-2, with 7 nucleotides matching TRBD1. In germline, CDR1 is SGHKS, CDR2 YYEKEE (reference sequence). CDR3 length equals 15 residues. With 3 bases clipped from V and 6 bases from J, the junction kept 8 bases outside the gene matches. DNA of the CDR3: TGTGCCAGCAGCTCCCTGGTACAGGGGTCCGGGGAGCTGTTTTTT. Its translation: CASSSLVQGSGELFF.

The rearrangement links TRBV5-1 to TRBJ2-2; 9 bases align to TRBD1. The CDR3 sequence is 15 residues long. V gave up 4 bases and J gave up 4 bases; unmatched junction bases: 5. The V gene's germline CDR1 is SGHRS and CDR2 YFSETQ. This CDR3 is CASSNGQGSTGELFF. CDR3 coding DNA: TGCGCCAGCAGCAACGGACAGGGGAGCACCGGGGAGCTGTTTTTT. The full variable domain, in which reference TRBV5-1 and TRBJ2-2 provide the parts outside the CDR3, is KAGVTQTPRYLIKTRGQQVTLSCSPISGHRSVSWYQQTPGQGLQFLFEYFSETQRNKGNFPGRFSGRQFSNSRSEMNVSTLELGDSALYLCASSNGQGSTGELFFGEGSRLTVL.

This clonotype was seen many times. The V and J genes are TRBV12-3 or TRBV12-4 and TRBJ2-5, with D maybe TRBD2 (5 bases). This CDR3 contains 13 residues. The ends were cut back, 6 bases at V and 2 bases at J, with 10 bases in the middle. For the CDR3, the DNA is TGTGCCAGCAGGGGAGCACCGCAAGAGACCCAGTACTTC. This codes for CASRGAPQETQYF.

V is TRBV7-2 and J is TRBJ2-7; D possibly uses TRBD1 or TRBD2 (6 bases each). CDR1 is SGHTA and CDR2 is FQGNSA in the germline V gene. The CDR3 sequence is 13 residues long. V lost 8 bases to trimming and J lost 7 bases, with 18 bases between them. CDR3 region: CASGGTPVWEQYF. The CDR3 DNA is TGTGCCAGCGGCGGGACACCCGTGTGGGAGCAGTACTTC.

The chain links TRBV28 to TRBJ2-5; TRBD1 matches 7 bases. Per the germline V gene, CDR1 is MDHEN and CDR2 is SYDVKM. The V gene end was trimmed by 5 bases and the J gene end by 2 bases; junction bases not matched to a gene: 5. The CDR3 has 14 residues. The CDR3 spells CASSRDRKQETQYF. Written as DNA, the CDR3 is TGTGCCAGCAGTCGGGACAGAAAGCAAGAGACCCAGTACTTC.

This clonotype has a count of ten or more. V and J are TRBV5-1 and TRBJ2-4; 8 nucleotides match TRBD1. V lost 0 bases and J lost 6; bases outside the gene matches: 2. Germline CDR1 is SGHRS and CDR2 is YFSETQ. The CDR3 loop spans 14 amino acids. The CDR3 here is CASSLGDRLNIQYF. The CDR3 nucleotides are TGCGCCAGCAGCTTGGGGGACAGGTTAAACATTCAGTACTTC.

The chain couples TRBV10-3 to TRBJ2-3; no definite D call. Trimming took off 4 bases at V and 0 bases at J, with 5 bases between the two ends. The CDR3 is made up of 13 amino acids. Germline-derived CDR1 and CDR2 are ENHRY and SYGVKD. Here the CDR3 reads CAISAVSTDTQYF. CDR3 in DNA: TGTGCCATCAGTGCGGTTAGCACAGATACGCAGTATTTT.

This clonotype turned up a few times. This rearrangement joins TRBV4-2 to TRBJ2-3; D is possibly TRBD2 (7 bases). CDR3 size: 18 residues. Germline loops: CDR1 LGHNA, CDR2 YNFKEQ. V shed 1 base and J shed 4 bases, with 21 bases lying between them. The chain's CDR3 is CASSQGTGGNSGADTQYF. CDR3 nucleotide sequence: TGTGCCAGCAGCCAAGGGACGGGAGGAAATTCAGGGGCAGATACGCAGTATTTT.

In this sample, this clonotype turned up a few times. The V call is TRBV7-8, the J call TRBJ2-3; a possible D gene is TRBD1 (5 bases). The CDR3 runs 15 residues. Germline loops: CDR1 SGHVS, CDR2 FQNEAQ. Trimming shortened V by 3 bases and J by 1 base, and 11 bases separated the two germline ends. The CDR3 loop is CASSFWGGGTDTQYF. The CDR3 nucleotides read TGTGCCAGCAGCTTTTGGGGCGGCGGCACAGATACGCAGTATTTT.

The chain couples TRBV3-1 to TRBJ2-2, with 7 bases that match TRBD2. J was trimmed by 8 bases and V by 1 base; bases with no gene match: 7. CDR1 LGHDT and CDR2 YNNKEL come from the germline V gene (reference sequence). This CDR3 is built from 15 residues. The CDR3 protein is CASSQVPGLRGELFF. The CDR3, as DNA: TGTGCCAGCAGCCAAGTCCCGGGACTACGAGGGGAGCTGTTTTTT.

The rearrangement uses TRBV9 and TRBJ2-7; a weak D match, TRBD1 (6 bases). The CDR3 is 14 residues long. The germline gives CDR1 SGDLS, CDR2 YYNGEE. Deletions cut 2 bases from V and 2 bases from J, with 11 bases between. CDR3 residues: CASSVRRDTYEQYF. The DNA for the CDR3 is TGTGCCAGCAGCGTTCGAAGGGACACCTACGAGCAGTACTTC.

This clonotype was seen only once. The chain links TRBV20-1 to TRBJ1-1; D is unclear. The germline V gene has CDR1 DFQATT and CDR2 SNEGSKA (reference sequence). The CDR3 loop spans 12 amino acids. Trimming shortened V by 0 bases and J by 9 bases, and 11 bases separated the two germline ends. This chain's CDR3 is CSARDMQVKAFF. As DNA, the CDR3 is TGCAGTGCTAGAGATATGCAAGTTAAAGCTTTCTTT.

The chain uses TRBV7-2 and TRBJ1-2, with D maybe TRBD1 (5 bases). V lost 5 bases and J lost 2, with 21 bases in between. The CDR3 sequence is 17 residues long. Per germline, CDR1 SGHTA and CDR2 FQGNSA. The CDR3 here is CASSPLLTFRVNYGYTF. The DNA of the CDR3 is TGTGCCAGCAGCCCCCTATTAACCTTCAGGGTAAACTATGGCTACACCTTC. Drawing the rest from reference TRBV7-2 and TRBJ1-2, the complete variable domain is GAGVSQSPSNKVTEKGKDVELRCDPISGHTALYWYRQSLGQGLEFLIYFQGNSAPDKSGLPSDRFSAERTGGSVSTLTIQRTQQEDSAVYLCASSPLLTFRVNYGYTFGSGTRLTVV.

The sample holds a few counts of this clonotype. The rearrangement links TRBV5-1 to TRBJ2-1; TRBD1 or TRBD2 may be the D gene (5 bases each). CDR3 size: 15 residues. V lost 2 bases and J 2 bases, leaving 11 bases between the germline ends. Germline assignment: CDR1 SGHRS and CDR2 YFSETQ. Here the CDR3 reads CASSFEGSTYNEQFF. CDR3 nucleotides: TGCGCCAGCAGCTTTGAGGGGTCCACCTACAATGAGCAGTTCTTC.

This clonotype has ten or more counts. The V and J genes are TRBV28 and TRBJ1-4; D is uncertain. Trimming took 3 bases from V and 7 from J, leaving 3 bases between them. CDR1 is MDHEN, CDR2 SYDVKM, per germline. The CDR3 loop spans 11 amino acids. This chain's CDR3 is CASSFREKLFF. CDR3 nucleotide sequence: TGTGCCAGCAGTTTTCGTGAAAAACTGTTTTTT.

The chain has TRBV24-1 and TRBJ2-4; possibly TRBD1 or TRBD2 for D (6 bases each). V lost 1 base, J lost 3 bases, and 9 bases lay in between. Germline V gene data show CDR1 as KGHDR and CDR2 as SFDVKD. The CDR3 is 15 residues long. The CDR3 nucleotides are TGTGCCACCAGTGATTTAGGAGGGGGCAAAAACATTCAGTACTTC. This codes for CATSDLGGGKNIQYF.

The sample holds a few counts of this clonotype. J is TRBJ1-2 and V is TRBV6-6; a possible D gene is TRBD1 (5 bases). CDR3 size: 13 residues. CDR1 and CDR2 (germline): MNHNY, SVGAGI (reference sequence). V was trimmed by 7 bases and J by 4 bases, leaving 13 bases between them. The CDR3 reads CASTRRETYGYTF. The CDR3 nucleotides are TGTGCCAGCACCCGCAGGGAGACCTATGGCTACACCTTC.

This clonotype was counted between two and nine times. CDR3 protein: CSVGDRMNTEAFF. CDR3 bases: TGCAGCGTTGGGGACAGGATGAACACTGAAGCTTTCTTT. The chain has TRBV29-1 and TRBJ1-1; 8 bases map to TRBD1. This CDR3 region has 13 residues. Trimming removed 4 bases from V and 0 bases from J; junction bases left unmatched: 1. Germline V gene data show CDR1 as SQVTM and CDR2 as ANQGSEA.

A few counts support this clonotype. The chain couples TRBV7-2 to TRBJ2-7, with D unclear. The CDR3 loop spans 14 amino acids. The V gene lost 5 bases and the J gene lost 5 bases, with 16 bases spanning the gap. Germline V gene lookup returns CDR1 SGHTA and CDR2 FQGNSA. CDR3 nucleotide sequence: TGTGCCAGCAGCCCACCTCCGCTCGGGCACGAGCAGTACTTC. Amino acid sequence: CASSPPPLGHEQYF.

The chain links TRBV6-5 to TRBJ2-1; the match to TRBD2 covers 10 bases. With V trimmed by 0 bases and J by 4 bases, 6 bases remained unmatched. Per the germline V gene, CDR1 is MNHEY and CDR2 is SVGAGI. CDR3 size: 17 residues. CDR3 residues: CASSYSGAGGGYNEQFF. The CDR3 DNA reads TGTGCCAGCAGTTACTCAGGAGCGGGAGGGGGGTACAATGAGCAGTTCTTC.